This T cell receptor beta chain was found in a study of vaccination and CD4 T cells after COVID-19. Treatment given: approximately nine-day PBMC culture with coronavirus spike peptide pools or control peptides (ViraFEST assay). The V segment lost 1 base and the J segment 8 bases; nucleotides outside the gene matches: 5. Germline CDR1 DFQATT, CDR2 SNEGSKA (reference sequence). The CDR3 spans 13 residues. On this clonotype: Its specificity is unknown.

Sequence data for DNA of cultured CD4+ T cells were generated by the Oncomine TCR Beta short-read assay. TCRdb re-derived calls from the PCR reads in MiXCR, one entry per CDR3 protein. The sample has about 21,000 distinct CDR3 sequences, around 43% seen once. The chain uses TRBV20-1 and TRBJ1-2, with 9 bases identical to TRBD1. The clonotype was recovered from a human donor who had recovered from COVID-19. The specimen comprised CD4+ T cells from blood, cultured in vitro, sampled before SARS-CoV-2 vaccination. Written as DNA, the CDR3 is TGCAGTGCTAGAGGCTGGACAGGGGAAGGCTACACCTTC. It codes for CSARGWTGEGYTF.